These 18 T cell receptor beta chains originate from one sample sequenced in a study of blood T cell repertoires in COVID-19. TCRdb keeps only in-frame clones here, not all; method: immunoSEQ multiplex PCR. Seen here are approximately 90,000 clones, about 80% observed once, and the top ten hold under 50%. Sequencing input: peripheral blood. Receptors originate from a human donor in a cohort sampled during active COVID-19.

The sample holds one count of this clone. The V gene is TRBV7-2, the J gene TRBJ2-1, with a weak D call TRBD2 (6 bases). Germline lookup yields CDR1 SGHTA and CDR2 FQGNSA. The CDR3 has 17 residues. V was trimmed by 1 base and J by 4 bases, leaving 17 bases between them. Written as DNA, the CDR3 is TGTGCCAGCAGCTTAGTGGCCAAAACTAGCCGGTACAATGAGCAGTTCTTC. It is translated as CASSLVAKTSRYNEQFF.

This chain connects TRBV6-1 to TRBJ2-7, with 7 positions matching TRBD1. With V trimmed by 2 bases and J by 4 bases, 8 bases remained unmatched. The CDR3 has 15 amino acids. Germline V gene data show CDR1 as MNHNS and CDR2 as SASEGT. This CDR3 reads CASSERGQVGYEQYF. The CDR3 nucleotides are TGTGCCAGCAGTGAACGAGGACAGGTGGGGTACGAGCAGTACTTC.

This chain links TRBV30 with TRBJ1-1; the D is unclear. With 2 bases removed from V and 6 bases from J, the gap between germline ends came to 13 bases. From germline, CDR1 is GTSNPN and CDR2 SVGIG (reference sequence). The CDR3 spans 13 residues. The CDR3 sequence: CAWSLGAEAEAFF. The CDR3 nucleotides are TGTGCCTGGAGTTTGGGAGCTGAGGCTGAAGCTTTCTTT.

V usage is TRBV7-9 and J usage is TRBJ1-1, with D hard to call. Per the germline V gene, CDR1 is SEHNR and CDR2 is FQNEAQ (reference sequence). Trimming shortened V by 5 bases and J by 0 bases, and 13 bases separated the two germline ends. The CDR3 is 15 residues long. The CDR3 region has the DNA TGTGCCAGCAGCCAAGGAAGCGGCATGAACACTGAAGCTTTCTTT. Protein sequence: CASSQGSGMNTEAFF.

The table lists this clone with a count of one. V gene TRBV2 combines with J gene TRBJ2-1; D unclear. This CDR3 contains 13 residues. Germline CDR1 and CDR2: SNHLY and FYNNEI. The V end lost 6 bases, the J end lost 9 bases, and 15 bases lay between the germline ends. The CDR3 loop reads CASRTYLTGEQFF. In nucleotides, the CDR3 is TGTGCCAGCAGAACATACCTTACGGGTGAGCAGTTCTTC.

The chain uses TRBV4-3 and TRBJ2-3, with 7 bases that match TRBD2. Germline V gene sequence: CDR1 LGHNA, CDR2 YSLEER. V lost 0 bases and J lost 3; bases outside the gene matches: 12. The CDR3 covers 18 residues. Here the CDR3 reads CASSQDRPSGVGTDTQYF. DNA for the CDR3: TGCGCCAGCAGCCAAGACCGGCCTAGCGGAGTTGGTACAGATACGCAGTATTTT.

The chain recombines TRBV5-1 with TRBJ1-2; 8 bases line up with TRBD1. This CDR3 contains 15 residues. CDR1 is SGHRS and CDR2 is YFSETQ in the germline V gene. V gave up 3 bases and J gave up 2 bases; unmatched junction bases: 6. In DNA form, the CDR3 reads TGCGCCAGCAGCTACGGACAGGGTTGGAACTATGGCTACACCTTC. Amino acids: CASSYGQGWNYGYTF.

This CDR3 is CSVETSGGVGELFF. The CDR3 nucleotides read TGCAGCGTTGAAACCTCAGGGGGAGTCGGGGAGCTGTTTTTT. The chain combines TRBV29-1 with TRBJ2-2; 7 positions agree with TRBD1. Germline CDR1 SQVTM, CDR2 ANQGSEA. V gave up 2 bases and J gave up 7 bases; unmatched junction bases: 7. The CDR3 totals 14 residues.

This clone has only a few counts. The rearrangement uses TRBV27 and TRBJ2-7; D gene unclear. Germline CDR1 is MNHEY and CDR2 is SMNVEV (reference sequence). The germline V and J ends were trimmed by 5 bases and 3 bases, with 11 bases remaining between them. There are 13 residues in the CDR3. CDR3: CASSDFPDYEQYF. The CDR3 DNA sequence: TGTGCCAGCAGTGACTTCCCAGACTACGAGCAGTACTTC.

This chain links TRBV27 with TRBJ2-5, with 16 bases that match TRBD2. J was trimmed by 7 bases and V by 5 bases; bases with no gene match: 10. There are 17 residues in the CDR3. CDR1 and CDR2 from the germline V gene are MNHEY and SMNVEV (reference sequence). CDR3 coding DNA: TGTGCCAGCAGTGCGGGACTAGCGGGAGGGGGTTTCAGGACCCAGTACTTC. It translates to CASSAGLAGGGFRTQYF.

The CDR3 nucleotides are TGTGCCAGCAGCGCAACAGGGTCAATCGGCTACACCTTC. Translating gives CASSATGSIGYTF. The chain couples TRBV12-3 or TRBV12-4 to TRBJ1-2; perhaps TRBD1 as D (6 bases). This CDR3 has 13 amino acids. V lost 6 bases and J lost 8, with 16 bases in between.

In its sample, this clone was seen once. This chain uses TRBV5-1 with TRBJ1-1; 7 nucleotides line up with TRBD1. The germline CDR1 and CDR2 sequences are SGHRS and YFSETQ. The V gene end was trimmed by 3 bases and the J gene end by 6 bases; junction bases not matched to a gene: 5. The CDR3 spans 13 residues. CDR3 sequence (DNA): TGCGCCAGCAGCTCAGGGGGACTAGCTGAAGCTTTCTTT. This encodes CASSSGGLAEAFF. Complete variable domain (other parts from reference TRBV5-1 and TRBJ1-1): KAGVTQTPRYLIKTRGQQVTLSCSPISGHRSVSWYQQTPGQGLQFLFEYFSETQRNKGNFPGRFSGRQFSNSRSEMNVSTLELGDSALYLCASSSGGLAEAFFGQGTRLTVV.

The table lists this clone with a count of one. The chain is built from TRBV11-2 and TRBJ2-4; perhaps TRBD1 as D (5 bases). V lost 4 bases and J 4 bases, leaving 17 bases between the germline ends. This CDR3 is 16 amino acids long. In germline, CDR1 is SGHAT, CDR2 FQNNGV. In nucleotides, the CDR3 is TGTGCCAGCAGCTCCCTGACAGCGCTACTGAAAAACATTCAGTACTTC. Its translation is CASSSLTALLKNIQYF.

CDR3 bases: TGTGCCAGCAGGCGTCTAGCGGGAGTGTCCTACGAGCAGTACTTC. Amino acid sequence: CASRRLAGVSYEQYF. The chain has TRBV5-6 and TRBJ2-7; 10 bases line up with TRBD2. Germline V lookup: CDR1 SGHDT, CDR2 YYEEEE. J was trimmed by 1 base and V by 5 bases; bases with no gene match: 6. The CDR3 is 15 amino acids.

This chain links TRBV29-1 with TRBJ2-7; 9 bases line up with TRBD1. Looked up from germline, CDR1 is SQVTM and CDR2 is ANQGSEA. The CDR3 is 14 amino acids. Trimming at V came to 2 bases and at J to 5 bases, leaving 7 bases not matched to a gene. The CDR3 DNA follows: TGCAGCGTTGAATGGACAGGGGTTCGGGACGAGCAGTACTTC. Its protein product is CSVEWTGVRDEQYF.

This rearrangement joins TRBV10-3 to TRBJ1-6; 11 nucleotides agree with TRBD1. Germline trimming cut 4 bases from V and 8 bases from J; bases unmatched to any gene: 4. Germline CDR1 and CDR2: ENHRY and SYGVKD. CDR3 length: 15 amino acids. The CDR3 reads CAISGPGQGDSPLHF. The DNA of the CDR3 is TGTGCCATCAGTGGCCCGGGACAGGGGGATTCACCCCTCCACTTT.

This clone has more than one count but fewer than ten. The chain uses TRBV7-3 and TRBJ2-7; 7 positions agree with TRBD2. Per the germline V gene, CDR1 is SGHTA and CDR2 is FQGTGA. The CDR3 is 14 residues long. V lost 2 bases, J lost 7 bases, and 8 bases stayed unmatched. The CDR3 DNA is TGTGCCAGCAGCTTATATGCGGGAGTAGGGGAGCAGTACTTC. Translation: CASSLYAGVGEQYF.

The rearrangement joins TRBV7-3 to TRBJ2-7; a weak D match, TRBD1 (6 bases). V shed 4 bases and J shed 3 bases, with 10 bases lying between them. The CDR3 totals 13 residues. The germline gives CDR1 SGHTA, CDR2 FQGTGA. The CDR3, as DNA: TGTGCCAGCAGCTCGACAGGACTCTACGAGCAGTACTTC. Protein product: CASSSTGLYEQYF.